This T cell receptor beta chain appears in the sequencing data of a study of CD8+ T cells in alopecia areata. Study information: In an open-label trial, patients got 5 to 10 mg tofacitinib twice daily. General study points: In scalp and blood, many expanded lesional clones persisted during tofacitinib. One nonresponder makes the tie between baseline CD8+ expansion and response uncertain. Scalp clonality decreased significantly with tofacitinib, and so did expanded CD8+ clones among the top 100.

As the sequencing template, cDNA was produced by extracting RNA and reverse transcribing it. The table came from immunoSEQ multiplex PCR; TCRdb's copy has only in-frame clones and leaves some out. The sample includes approximately 170,000 clones, roughly three fifths of them seen just once. This clone was found a few times. The antigen is not known. The CDR3 spans 14 residues. Germline-derived CDR1 and CDR2 are SQVTM and ANQGSEA. With 5 bases removed from V and 3 bases from J, the gap between germline ends came to 16 bases. Specified treatment: oral pan-JAK inhibitor, 5-10 mg twice daily. The chain uses TRBV29-1 and TRBJ1-2; tentative D call: TRBD1 (6 bases). Sequenced here: CD4+ T cells sorted from blood, sampled at week 4, from a patient treated with tofacitinib. This clonotype originated in a human donor with alopecia areata. CDR3 residues: CSVTWSGGYYGYTF. The DNA of the CDR3 is TGCAGCGTTACGTGGAGTGGGGGCTACTATGGCTACACCTTC.